The rows below give T cell receptor beta chains drawn from one sample of a study of T cell responses to AZD1222 COVID-19 vaccine. This table comes from immunoSEQ multiplex PCR, and its TCRdb copy is limited to in-frame clones, with some not included. The sample has approximately 160,000 clones, 93% seen once. The sequencing here drew on peripheral blood, taken on day 0 of AZD1222 vaccination. The receptors stem from an adult in good health. CDR3s include the opening cysteine and the closing phenylalanine or tryptophan. The D gene is left open where the match is weak.

v_gene	j_gene	d_gene	CDR3aa	CDR3nt
TRBV28	TRBJ1-2	NA	CASSTPPVVLSGGYTF	TGTGCCAGCAGTACACCCCCGGTGGTTCTTTCCGGTGGCTACACCTTC
TRBV1	TRBJ2-7	NA	CTSSRPRLDEQYF	TGCACCAGCAGCCGTCCTCGTTTGGACGAGCAGTACTTC
TRBV7-9	TRBJ1-6	NA	CASSLNSSPLHF	TGTGCCAGCAGCCTGAATAGTTCACCCCTCCACTTT
TRBV6-1	TRBJ1-2	NA	CASSELGDYGYTF	TGTGCCAGCAGTGAATTGGGGGACTATGGCTACACCTTC
TRBV6-1	TRBJ2-3	NA	CASSDTTQYF	TGTGCCAGCAGTGATACTACGCAGTATTTT
TRBV6-5	TRBJ1-2	NA	CASREGPIGYGYTF	TGTGCCAGCAGGGAGGGTCCCATCGGATATGGCTACACCTTC
TRBV2	TRBJ1-1	NA	CASSEWVTEDF	TGTGCCAGCAGTGAATGGGTCACAGAAGACTTT
TRBV10-3	TRBJ2-5	NA	CAITGAPGETQYF	TGTGCCATCACGGGGGCCCCGGGAGAGACCCAGTACTTC
TRBV28	TRBJ1-2	TRBD1	CASSRPTGIYGYTF	TGTGCCAGCAGTCGACCGACAGGGATCTATGGCTACACCTTC
TRBV5-4	TRBJ2-7	TRBD2	CASSPAGGGSYEQYF	TGTGCCAGCAGCCCGGCCGGCGGGGGCTCCTACGAGCAGTACTTC